Here is one T cell receptor beta chain with its context. The data were obtained in a study of blood T cell repertoires in COVID-19. At the level of the study: The United States, Italy and Spain were the sources of the acute and convalescent COVID-19 samples. The analysed material was cDNA or gDNA that came from T cells, B-cell-depleted T cells, or PBMCs.

As handled by the study authors: Nucleated cell counts were estimated from reference gene primer amplification. The repertoire was sequenced with immunoSEQ multiplex PCR; TCRdb's copy has only in-frame clones and lacks some. V and J calls and clone size follow that table, whereas D and trimming were derived from the DNA. The table shows roughly 140,000 clones, with 84% occurring only once. Germline V gene data show CDR1 as LGHDT and CDR2 as YNNKEL (reference sequence). Trimming removed 0 bases at V and 4 bases at J, with 4 bases between. This CDR3 is 13 amino acids long. J is TRBJ2-1 and V is TRBV3-1 (or the pseudogene TRBV3-2); no definite D call. The clonotype was recovered from a man aged 55 to 70 with active or convalescent COVID-19. Source material: peripheral blood. The CDR3 sequence: CASSQDRYNEQFF. The CDR3 DNA sequence: TGTGCCAGCAGCCAAGATCGTTACAATGAGCAGTTCTTC.